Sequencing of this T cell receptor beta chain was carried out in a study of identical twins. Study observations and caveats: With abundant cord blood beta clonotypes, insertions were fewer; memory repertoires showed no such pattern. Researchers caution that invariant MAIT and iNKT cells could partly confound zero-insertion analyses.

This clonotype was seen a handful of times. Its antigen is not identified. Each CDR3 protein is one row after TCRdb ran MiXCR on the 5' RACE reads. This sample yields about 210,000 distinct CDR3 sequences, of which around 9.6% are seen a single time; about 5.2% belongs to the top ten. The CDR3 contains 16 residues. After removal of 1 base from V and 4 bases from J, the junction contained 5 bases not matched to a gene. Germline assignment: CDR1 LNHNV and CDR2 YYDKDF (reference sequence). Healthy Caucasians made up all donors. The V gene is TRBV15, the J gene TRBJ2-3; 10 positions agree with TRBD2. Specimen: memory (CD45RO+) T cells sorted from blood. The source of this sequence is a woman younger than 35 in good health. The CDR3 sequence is CATSRALSGRADTQYF. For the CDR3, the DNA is TGTGCCACCAGCAGAGCTCTCAGCGGGAGGGCAGATACGCAGTATTTT.